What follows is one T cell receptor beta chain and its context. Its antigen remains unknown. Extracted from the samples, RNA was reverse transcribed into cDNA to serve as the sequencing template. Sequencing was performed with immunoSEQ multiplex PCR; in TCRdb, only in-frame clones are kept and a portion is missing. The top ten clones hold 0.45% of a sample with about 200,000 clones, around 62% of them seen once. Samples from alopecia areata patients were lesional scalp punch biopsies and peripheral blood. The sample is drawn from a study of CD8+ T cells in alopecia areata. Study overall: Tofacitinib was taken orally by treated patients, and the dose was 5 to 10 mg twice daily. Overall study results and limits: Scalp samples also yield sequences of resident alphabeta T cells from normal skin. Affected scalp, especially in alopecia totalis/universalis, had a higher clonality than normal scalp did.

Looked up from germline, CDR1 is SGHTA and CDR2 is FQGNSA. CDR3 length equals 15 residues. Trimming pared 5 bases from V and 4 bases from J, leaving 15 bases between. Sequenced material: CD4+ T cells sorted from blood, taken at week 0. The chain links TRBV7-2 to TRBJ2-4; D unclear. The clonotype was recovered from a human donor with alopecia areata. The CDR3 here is CASSPPRTVKNIQYF. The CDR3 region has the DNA TGTGCCAGCAGCCCCCCGAGAACCGTTAAAAACATTCAGTACTTC.